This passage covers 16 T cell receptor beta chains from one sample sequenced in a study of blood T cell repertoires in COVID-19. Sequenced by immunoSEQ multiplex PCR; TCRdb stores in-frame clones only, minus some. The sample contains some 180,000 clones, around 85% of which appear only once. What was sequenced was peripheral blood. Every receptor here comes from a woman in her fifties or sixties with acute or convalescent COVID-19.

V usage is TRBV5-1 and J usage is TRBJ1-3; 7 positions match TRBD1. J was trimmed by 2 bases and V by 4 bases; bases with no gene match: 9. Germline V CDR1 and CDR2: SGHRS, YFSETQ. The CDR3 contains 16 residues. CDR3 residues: CASSPDRASAGNTIYF. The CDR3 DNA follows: TGCGCCAGCAGCCCCGACAGGGCTAGCGCTGGAAACACCATATATTTT.

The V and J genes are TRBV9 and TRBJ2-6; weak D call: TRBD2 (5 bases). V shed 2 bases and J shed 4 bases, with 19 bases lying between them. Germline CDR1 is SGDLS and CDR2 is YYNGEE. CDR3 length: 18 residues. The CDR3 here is CASSVGLGGRAGANVLTF. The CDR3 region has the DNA TGTGCCAGCAGCGTTGGCCTAGGAGGCCGGGCGGGGGCCAACGTCCTGACTTTC.

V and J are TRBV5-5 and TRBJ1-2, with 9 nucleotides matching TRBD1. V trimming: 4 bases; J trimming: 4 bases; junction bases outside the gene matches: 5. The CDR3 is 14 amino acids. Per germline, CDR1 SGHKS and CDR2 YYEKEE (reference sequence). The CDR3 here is CASSPGQGAYGYTF. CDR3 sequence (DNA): TGTGCCAGCAGCCCGGGACAGGGAGCCTATGGCTACACCTTC.

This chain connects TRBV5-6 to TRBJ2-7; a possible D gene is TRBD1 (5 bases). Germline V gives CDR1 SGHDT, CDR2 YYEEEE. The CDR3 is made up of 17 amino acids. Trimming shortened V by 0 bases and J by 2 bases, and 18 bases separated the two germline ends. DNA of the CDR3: TGTGCCAGCAGCTTGGGGGGTCCAGGGCTGCTCACCTACGAGCAGTACGTC. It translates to CASSLGGPGLLTYEQYV.

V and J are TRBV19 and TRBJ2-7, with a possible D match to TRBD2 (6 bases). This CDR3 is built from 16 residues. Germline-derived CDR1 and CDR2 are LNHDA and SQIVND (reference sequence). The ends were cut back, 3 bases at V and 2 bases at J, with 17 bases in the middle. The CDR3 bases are TGTGCCAGTAGTATTGCCGGGGGAATCATACCCTACGAGCAGTACTTC. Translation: CASSIAGGIIPYEQYF. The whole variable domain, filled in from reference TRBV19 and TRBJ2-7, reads DGGITQSPKYLFRKEGQNVTLSCEQNLNHDAMYWYRQDPGQGLRLIYYSQIVNDFQKGDIAEGYSVSREKKESFPLTVTSAQKNPTAFYLCASSIAGGIIPYEQYFGPGTRLTVT.

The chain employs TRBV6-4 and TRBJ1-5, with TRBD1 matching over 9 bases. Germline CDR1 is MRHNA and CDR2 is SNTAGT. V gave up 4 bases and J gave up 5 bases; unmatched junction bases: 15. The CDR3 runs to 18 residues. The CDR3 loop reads CASSACGQGRYPYQPQHF. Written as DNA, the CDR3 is TGTGCCAGCAGTGCCTGTGGACAGGGGCGATACCCCTATCAGCCCCAGCATTTT.

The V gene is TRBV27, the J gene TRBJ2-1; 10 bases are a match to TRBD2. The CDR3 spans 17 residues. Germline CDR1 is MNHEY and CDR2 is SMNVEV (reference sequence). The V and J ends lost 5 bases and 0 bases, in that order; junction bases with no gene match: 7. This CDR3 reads CASSPFPSGSSYNEQFF. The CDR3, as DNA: TGTGCCAGCAGTCCGTTCCCTAGCGGGAGCTCCTACAATGAGCAGTTCTTC.

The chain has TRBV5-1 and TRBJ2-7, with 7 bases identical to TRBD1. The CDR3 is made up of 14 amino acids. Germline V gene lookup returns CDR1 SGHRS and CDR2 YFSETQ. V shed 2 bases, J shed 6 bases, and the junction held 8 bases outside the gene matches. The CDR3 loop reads CASSFGTANPEQYF. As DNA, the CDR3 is TGCGCCAGCAGCTTTGGGACAGCCAACCCCGAGCAGTACTTC.

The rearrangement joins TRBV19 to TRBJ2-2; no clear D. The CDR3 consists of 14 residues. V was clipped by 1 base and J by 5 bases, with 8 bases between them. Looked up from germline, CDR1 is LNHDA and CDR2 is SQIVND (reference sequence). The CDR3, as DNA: TGTGCCAGTAGTATAGGACTTTCTACCGGGGAGCTGTTTTTT. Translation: CASSIGLSTGELFF.

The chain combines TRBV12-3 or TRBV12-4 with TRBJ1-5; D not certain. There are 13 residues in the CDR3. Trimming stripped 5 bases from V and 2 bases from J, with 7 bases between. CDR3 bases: TGTGCCAGCAGTCCAAATGGCAATCAGCCCCAGCATTTT. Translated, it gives CASSPNGNQPQHF.

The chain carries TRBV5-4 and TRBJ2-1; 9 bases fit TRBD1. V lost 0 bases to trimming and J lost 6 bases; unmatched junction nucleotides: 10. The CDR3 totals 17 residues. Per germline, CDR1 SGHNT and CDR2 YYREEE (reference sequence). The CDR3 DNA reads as TGTGCCAGCAGCTTGGTTACCGGGACAGGGCTGGGCAATGAGCAGTTCTTC. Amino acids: CASSLVTGTGLGNEQFF.

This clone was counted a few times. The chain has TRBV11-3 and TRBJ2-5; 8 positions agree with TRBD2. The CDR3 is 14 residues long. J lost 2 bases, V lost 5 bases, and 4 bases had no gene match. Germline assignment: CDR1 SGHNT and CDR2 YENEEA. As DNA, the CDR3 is TGTGCCAGCAGCCGCGGGGGGCCTCAAGAGACCCAGTACTTC. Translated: CASSRGGPQETQYF.

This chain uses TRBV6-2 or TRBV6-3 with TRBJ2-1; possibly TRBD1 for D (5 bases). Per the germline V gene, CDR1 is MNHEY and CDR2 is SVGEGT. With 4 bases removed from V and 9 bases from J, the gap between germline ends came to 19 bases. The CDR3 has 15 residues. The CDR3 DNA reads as TGTGCCAGCAGTTGGTCCAGGGCGGAAACCGGTGAGCAGTTCTTC. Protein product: CASSWSRAETGEQFF.

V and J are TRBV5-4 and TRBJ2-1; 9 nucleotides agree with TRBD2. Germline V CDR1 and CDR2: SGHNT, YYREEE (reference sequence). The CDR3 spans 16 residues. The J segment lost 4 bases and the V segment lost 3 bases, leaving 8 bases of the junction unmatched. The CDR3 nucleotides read TGTGCCAGCAGCTCGCCTAGCGGGGCCGCTTACAATGAGCAGTTCTTC. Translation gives CASSSPSGAAYNEQFF.

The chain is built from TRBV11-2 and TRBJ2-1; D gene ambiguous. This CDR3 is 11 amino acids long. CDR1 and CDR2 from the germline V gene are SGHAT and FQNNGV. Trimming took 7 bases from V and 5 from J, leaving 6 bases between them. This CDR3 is CASNKNNEQFF. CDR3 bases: TGTGCCAGCAACAAAAACAATGAGCAGTTCTTC. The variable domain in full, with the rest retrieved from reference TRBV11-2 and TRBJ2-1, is EAGVAQSPRYKIIEKRQSVAFWCNPISGHATLYWYQQILGQGPKLLIQFQNNGVVDDSQLPKDRFSAERLKGVDSTLKIQPAKLEDSAVYLCASNKNNEQFFGPGTRLTVL.

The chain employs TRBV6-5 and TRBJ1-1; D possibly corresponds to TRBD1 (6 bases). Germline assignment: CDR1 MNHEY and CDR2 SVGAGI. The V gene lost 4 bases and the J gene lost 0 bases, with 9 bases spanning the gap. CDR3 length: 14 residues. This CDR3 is CASSWQGLNTEAFF. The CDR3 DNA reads TGTGCCAGCAGTTGGCAGGGGTTGAACACTGAAGCTTTCTTT.